These 29 T cell receptor beta chains share one sample of origin, sequenced in a study of CD8 T cells in ankylosing spondylitis. TCRdb fed the 5' RACE reads into MiXCR, producing one record per CDR3 protein. Among about 36,000 distinct CDR3 sequences listed, 13% were seen once. The sample consisted of synovial fluid, either unsorted or a sorted T cell fraction (not recorded which). Receptors were obtained from a male donor with ankylosing spondylitis.

By its share, this clonotype is medium-sized (0.01 to 0.1%). The V and J genes are TRBV6-5 and TRBJ2-3, with D unclear. The CDR3 consists of 17 residues. Trimming cost V 0 bases and J 0 bases, with 13 bases left between them. Germline-derived CDR1 and CDR2 are MNHEY and SVGAGI. DNA for the CDR3: TGTGCCAGCAGTTACTCACGGCTCCACTCTAGCACAGATACGCAGTATTTT. As protein: CASSYSRLHSSTDTQYF.

This clonotype was recorded a few times. J is TRBJ1-3 and V is TRBV7-6; maybe TRBD1 (6 bases). This CDR3 has 15 residues. The germline V gene encodes CDR1 SGHVS and CDR2 FNYEAQ. V was trimmed by 3 bases and J by 4 bases, leaving 13 bases between them. CDR3 loop: CASSFAPGVGNTIYF. In nucleotides, the CDR3 is TGTGCCAGCAGCTTCGCACCAGGGGTCGGAAACACCATATATTTT.

This clonotype has ten or more counts. The chain couples TRBV4-3 to TRBJ1-1; a weak D match, TRBD1 (5 bases). CDR1 and CDR2 (germline): LGHNA, YSLEER. The V end was cut by 1 base, the J end by 4 bases, with 10 bases between. The CDR3 is 14 amino acids. The CDR3 bases are TGCGCCAGCAGCCAAGTTCAGGGAGGCACTGAAGCTTTCTTT. It specifies CASSQVQGGTEAFF.

This clonotype occurred a few times. The rearrangement uses TRBV3-1 and TRBJ2-7, with 7 bases matching TRBD2. Germline assignment: CDR1 LGHDT and CDR2 YNNKEL (reference sequence). The CDR3 is 14 residues long. Trimming took 2 bases from V and 2 from J; bases not matched to a gene: 3. CDR3 region: CASSQLAAPYEQYF. Written as DNA, the CDR3 is TGTGCCAGCAGCCAACTAGCGGCACCCTACGAGCAGTACTTC.

V usage is TRBV11-2 and J usage is TRBJ2-1, with a possible D match to TRBD2 (7 bases). V was pared by 6 bases and J by 15 bases, with 18 bases between. Germline loops: CDR1 SGHAT, CDR2 FQNNGV. This CDR3 is built from 12 residues. The chain's CDR3 is CASRTGQGGGFF. The CDR3 nucleotides are TGTGCCAGCAGAACCGGGCAAGGGGGGGGGTTCTTC.

The V gene is TRBV28, the J gene TRBJ1-5; D remains unclear. This CDR3 is 16 amino acids long. Germline CDR1 is MDHEN and CDR2 is SYDVKM. Trimming cost V 1 base and J 0 bases, with 10 bases left between them. Here the CDR3 DNA reads TGTGCCAGCAGTTTATACAACGGCTATAGCAATCAGCCCCAGCATTTT. Protein product: CASSLYNGYSNQPQHF.

The V gene is TRBV7-2, the J gene TRBJ1-5; 7 positions agree with TRBD1. The germline CDR1 and CDR2 sequences are SGHTA and FQGNSA. This CDR3 has 15 amino acids. The V and J ends lost 5 bases and 2 bases, in that order; junction bases with no gene match: 6. CDR3 residues: CASSRTGVGNQPQHF. Here the CDR3 DNA reads TGTGCCAGCAGCCGCACAGGGGTCGGCAATCAGCCCCAGCATTTT. Looking up the rest from reference TRBV7-2 and TRBJ1-5 gives the full variable domain: GAGVSQSPSNKVTEKGKDVELRCDPISGHTALYWYRQSLGQGLEFLIYFQGNSAPDKSGLPSDRFSAERTGGSVSTLTIQRTQQEDSAVYLCASSRTGVGNQPQHFGDGTRLSIL.

V is TRBV5-1 and J is TRBJ2-7, with 9 bases aligning to TRBD1. The ends lost 6 bases at V and 3 bases at J; junction bases unmatched: 10. The CDR3 is 15 residues long. In germline, CDR1 is SGHRS, CDR2 YFSETQ. The CDR3 spells CASTPGTGWNYEQYF. As DNA, the CDR3 is TGCGCCAGCACCCCCGGGACAGGGTGGAACTACGAGCAGTACTTC. The variable domain in full, with the rest retrieved from reference TRBV5-1 and TRBJ2-7, is KAGVTQTPRYLIKTRGQQVTLSCSPISGHRSVSWYQQTPGQGLQFLFEYFSETQRNKGNFPGRFSGRQFSNSRSEMNVSTLELGDSALYLCASTPGTGWNYEQYFGPGTRLTVT.

There are many counts of this clonotype. The V call is TRBV10-3, the J call TRBJ2-1, with D maybe TRBD2 (6 bases). CDR1 and CDR2 (germline): ENHRY, SYGVKD. The CDR3 length is 15 residues. Trimming left V 0 bases short and J 4 bases short, with 10 bases between. CDR3 protein: CAISESERVYNEQFF. The DNA for the CDR3 is TGTGCCATCAGTGAGTCTGAGCGGGTGTACAATGAGCAGTTCTTC.

This chain connects TRBV4-2 to TRBJ2-5, with D possibly TRBD2 on 5 matching bases. Germline CDR1 and CDR2: LGHNA and YNFKEQ. The germline V and J ends were trimmed by 3 bases and 0 bases, with 17 bases remaining between them. The CDR3 has 17 residues. The CDR3 region is CASSHRMDGKYQETQYF. CDR3 nucleotide sequence: TGTGCCAGCAGCCACCGAATGGACGGGAAGTACCAAGAGACCCAGTACTTC.

This clonotype was seen only a few times. This chain uses TRBV6-2 or TRBV6-3 with TRBJ2-7, with D possibly being TRBD2 (6 bases). V gave up 2 bases and J gave up 4 bases, with 12 bases separating them. CDR3 length equals 14 residues. The germline V gene has CDR1 MNHEY and CDR2 SVGEGT. The DNA of the CDR3 is TGTGCCAGCAGTTACATCGCGGAGGGATACGAGCAGTACTTC. This codes for CASSYIAEGYEQYF.

CDR3 amino acids: CASSQDILAIIHEQYF. In nucleotides, the CDR3 is TGTGCCAGCAGCCAAGATATACTAGCGATTATCCACGAGCAGTACTTC. The chain carries TRBV4-2 and TRBJ2-7; TRBD2 matches 7 bases. This CDR3 is 16 amino acids long. J was trimmed by 5 bases and V by 0 bases; bases with no gene match: 10. Germline CDR1 reads LGHNA; CDR2 reads YNFKEQ.

The chain joins TRBV6-5 to TRBJ1-1, with D maybe TRBD1 (5 bases). The V and J ends lost 2 bases and 1 base respectively, with 8 bases between them. Germline values: CDR1 MNHEY, CDR2 SVGAGI. The CDR3 runs 14 residues. The chain's CDR3 is CASSYGGENTEAFF. The CDR3 DNA sequence: TGTGCCAGCAGTTACGGGGGGGAGAACACTGAAGCTTTCTTT.

This clonotype was recorded a few times. This chain uses TRBV19 with TRBJ2-1; 10 nucleotides agree with TRBD2. Looked up from germline, CDR1 is LNHDA and CDR2 is SQIVND (reference sequence). The CDR3 runs to 16 residues. V lost 2 bases and J lost 7; bases outside the gene matches: 8. CDR3 bases: TGTGCCAGTAGTATACTAGCGGGAGTTCTGGTAAATGAGCAGTTCTTC. Its translation: CASSILAGVLVNEQFF.

In its sample, this clonotype was seen many times. The rearrangement uses TRBV30 and TRBJ2-2; D is ambiguous. V lost 2 bases and J 3 bases, leaving 13 bases between the germline ends. The germline V gene has CDR1 GTSNPN and CDR2 SVGIG (reference sequence). CDR3 length: 15 residues. Written as DNA, the CDR3 is TGTGCCTGGAGTATGGCAGATAAGGACACCGGGGAGCTGTTTTTT. Translated, it gives CAWSMADKDTGELFF.

This clonotype appeared many times. The rearrangement uses TRBV20-1 and TRBJ1-4, with D possibly being TRBD1 (6 bases). With 2 bases removed from V and 7 bases from J, the gap between germline ends came to 14 bases. This CDR3 comprises 14 residues. The germline V gene has CDR1 DFQATT and CDR2 SNEGSKA (reference sequence). In nucleotides, the CDR3 is TGCAGTGCTAGATCGGTCTGGACAGCTGAAAAACTGTTTTTT. This encodes CSARSVWTAEKLFF.

The chain employs TRBV29-1 and TRBJ1-1; no reliable D call. Germline CDR1 SQVTM, CDR2 ANQGSEA. Trimming cost V 4 bases and J 5 bases, with 14 bases left between them. The CDR3 length is 13 residues. The CDR3 bases are TGCAGCGTTGTTTTTGGGCGGGCGACTGAAGCTTTCTTT. It yields the protein CSVVFGRATEAFF. Full variable domain (remainder filled in from reference TRBV29-1 and TRBJ1-1): SAVISQKPSRDICQRGTSLTIQCQVDSQVTMMFWYRQQPGQSLTLIATANQGSEATYESGFVIDKFPISRPNLTFSTLTVSNMSPEDSSIYLCSVVFGRATEAFFGQGTRLTVV.

The chain joins TRBV6-5 to TRBJ2-1; perhaps TRBD1 as D (6 bases). Trimming pared 8 bases from V and 8 bases from J, leaving 10 bases between. The CDR3 has 11 residues. Germline V gene sequence: CDR1 MNHEY, CDR2 SVGAGI. Here the CDR3 reads CASLRGHEQFF. The CDR3 DNA is TGTGCCAGCCTCAGGGGCCATGAGCAGTTCTTC.

The chain carries TRBV18 and TRBJ2-1, with 10 bases lining up with TRBD2. With 3 bases clipped from V and 9 bases from J, the junction kept 5 bases outside the gene matches. Germline CDR1 KGHSH, CDR2 LQKENI. This CDR3 has 14 amino acids. The CDR3 DNA sequence: TGTGCCAGCTCACCGCTAGCGGGAGTTTCTGAGCAGTTCTTC. Translated, it gives CASSPLAGVSEQFF.

The chain couples TRBV20-1 to TRBJ1-2, with D perhaps matching TRBD1 (6 bases). The germline V and J ends were trimmed by 1 base and 7 bases, with 16 bases remaining between them. The CDR3 consists of 14 residues. Germline CDR1 reads DFQATT; CDR2 reads SNEGSKA (reference sequence). CDR3 sequence (DNA): TGCAGTGCTAGAGTCCGAAGCCAGGGGACTGGCTACACCTTC. As protein: CSARVRSQGTGYTF.

This clonotype was detected only a few times. V is TRBV7-9 and J is TRBJ1-1, with a tentative D call TRBD1 (6 bases). The CDR3 is 15 amino acids. Between the trimmed V and J ends, which lost 1 base and 6 bases, there was a span of 15 bases. Germline assignment: CDR1 SEHNR and CDR2 FQNEAQ (reference sequence). In DNA, the CDR3 is TGTGCCAGCAGCTTAGGGGGGCTGGGGGGCTCTGAAGCTTTCTTT. Its translation is CASSLGGLGGSEAFF.

This clonotype turned up a few times. The chain recombines TRBV16 with TRBJ1-1; 9 bases align to TRBD1. Germline-derived CDR1 and CDR2 are KGHSY and FQNENV. The CDR3 is made up of 17 amino acids. The trim removed 2 bases at V and 1 base at J, leaving 8 bases unmatched. The CDR3 coding sequence is TGTGCCAGCAGCCAAAAACAGGGGGCTTTGGGGAACACTGAAGCTTTCTTT. The encoded protein is CASSQKQGALGNTEAFF.

The chain has TRBV12-3 or TRBV12-4 and TRBJ2-1, with D uncertain. The length of the CDR3 is 12 residues. Between the trimmed V and J ends, which lost 5 bases and 9 bases, there was a span of 11 bases. CDR3 in DNA: TGTGCCAGCAGTAACTTTGGGCTTGAGCAGTTCTTC. Translation gives CASSNFGLEQFF.

This clonotype was detected ten times or more. This rearrangement joins TRBV4-1 to TRBJ1-2; D might be TRBD1 (6 bases). The CDR3 loop spans 14 amino acids. Trimming stripped 0 bases from V and 5 bases from J, with 10 bases between. The germline CDR1 and CDR2 sequences are MGHRA and YSYEKL. CDR3 in amino acids: CASSQDGRGYGYTF. In DNA form, the CDR3 reads TGCGCCAGCAGCCAAGATGGTAGGGGGTATGGCTACACCTTC.

This rearrangement joins TRBV5-1 to TRBJ2-7; D call uncertain. This CDR3 has 13 amino acids. V gave up 1 base and J gave up 8 bases, with 13 bases separating them. CDR1 and CDR2 (germline): SGHRS, YFSETQ. In nucleotides, the CDR3 is TGCGCCAGCAGCTTGAGCGTTTCGAGGAAGCAGTACTTC. This sequence encodes CASSLSVSRKQYF.

This clonotype was seen only a few times. The chain links TRBV28 to TRBJ1-2, with no clear D. The germline V gene encodes CDR1 MDHEN and CDR2 SYDVKM. Between the trimmed V and J ends, which lost 11 bases and 3 bases, there was a span of 19 bases. CDR3 length: 14 residues. CDR3 nucleotide sequence: TGTGCCTGCTCAGTCTCCCAGAGGGACTATGGCTACACCTTC. This translates into CACSVSQRDYGYTF.

This chain joins TRBV6-1 and TRBJ2-7; 7 nucleotides agree with TRBD1. Trimming cost V 1 base and J 5 bases; bases outside gene matches: 8. There are 15 residues in the CDR3. Looked up from germline, CDR1 is MNHNS and CDR2 is SASEGT. The CDR3 sequence: CASSEVGTVSDEQYF. The CDR3 bases are TGTGCCAGCAGTGAAGTGGGGACAGTCAGCGACGAGCAGTACTTC.

This clonotype was counted many times. The chain recombines TRBV20-1 with TRBJ1-2; D gene ambiguous. The V end lost 0 bases, the J end lost 4 bases, and 21 bases lay between the germline ends. The CDR3 consists of 17 residues. Germline V CDR1 and CDR2: DFQATT, SNEGSKA (reference sequence). CDR3 sequence reads: CSAREVGRAEWIYGYTF. The CDR3 DNA sequence: TGCAGTGCTAGAGAAGTGGGCCGCGCCGAGTGGATCTATGGCTACACCTTC.

This chain links TRBV18 with TRBJ2-7; 7 positions agree with TRBD1. CDR3 size: 13 residues. Germline CDR1 is KGHSH and CDR2 is LQKENI. V dropped 5 bases and J dropped 2; count of bases not matched to a gene: 3. The CDR3 loop is CASSSGQTYEQYF. The CDR3 nucleotides are TGTGCCAGCTCATCGGGACAGACCTACGAGCAGTACTTC.